What follows are 10 T cell receptor beta chains derived from one specimen sequenced in a study of cytomegalovirus exposure and HLA in healthy donors. Amplification used 60 Vbeta primers and 13 Jbeta primers. The assay was immunoSEQ multiplex PCR, and TCRdb's table has in-frame clones only and misses some. The sample gives around 160,000 clones, about three quarters of which show up once; approximately 13% is in the top ten. The sequencing sample was made of PBMCs. The receptor source for this set is a man aged 40-55 years in good health and CMV-seropositive.

This clone was seen a few times. V gene TRBV20-1 combines with J gene TRBJ2-7, with D perhaps TRBD1 (5 bases). This CDR3 comprises 11 residues. Germline V gives CDR1 DFQATT, CDR2 SNEGSKA (reference sequence). V gave up 5 bases and J gave up 3 bases, with 8 bases separating them. The CDR3 nucleotides read TGCAGTGCTGACAGCGACTACGAGCAGTACTTC. As protein: CSADSDYEQYF.

This clone came up once. The chain employs TRBV6-1 and TRBJ1-5, with unresolved D. The CDR3 consists of 14 residues. V lost 6 bases and J 7 bases, leaving 16 bases between the germline ends. Germline lookup yields CDR1 MNHNS and CDR2 SASEGT. Here the CDR3 DNA reads TGTGCCAGCAGGAGGGCCGGAGATGGGCAGCCCCAGCATTTT. Translation: CASRRAGDGQPQHF.

The chain couples TRBV5-5 to TRBJ2-3; 9 nucleotides line up with TRBD2. Per germline, CDR1 SGHKS and CDR2 YYEKEE (reference sequence). V lost 0 bases to trimming and J lost 2 bases; unmatched junction nucleotides: 10. The CDR3 runs 18 residues. For the CDR3, the DNA is TGTGCCAGCAGCTTGGGAGGGAGGAGCGGGAGGATCACAGATACGCAGTATTTT. It is translated as CASSLGGRSGRITDTQYF.

This CDR3 reads CASSLGGGQTGSTQYF. In nucleotides, the CDR3 is TGTGCCAGCAGTTTGGGTGGGGGACAGACGGGATCTACGCAGTATTTT. This rearrangement joins TRBV27 to TRBJ2-3, with 7 bases fitting TRBD1. The length of the CDR3 is 16 residues. The junction had 14 bases not matched to a gene; V was cut back by 3 bases and J by 8 bases. The V gene's germline CDR1 is MNHEY and CDR2 SMNVEV (reference sequence).

The chain has TRBV28 and TRBJ1-1, with unresolved D. This CDR3 is 12 amino acids long. Germline V gene lookup returns CDR1 MDHEN and CDR2 SYDVKM. Trimming shortened V by 2 bases and J by 6 bases, and 7 bases separated the two germline ends. CDR3: CASSLRSSEAFF. The CDR3 DNA reads as TGTGCCAGCAGTTTACGGAGTTCTGAAGCTTTCTTT.

This rearrangement joins TRBV11-2 to TRBJ2-1; 8 nucleotides line up with TRBD2. This CDR3 has 15 residues. Trimming took 8 bases from V and 2 from J; bases not matched to a gene: 8. CDR1 and CDR2 from the germline V gene are SGHAT and FQNNGV. The CDR3 DNA reads as TGTGCCAGCGGTGGCTATAGCGGGGCCTACAATGAGCAGTTCTTC. Amino acids: CASGGYSGAYNEQFF.

The chain couples TRBV6-5 to TRBJ2-7; possibly TRBD1 for D (6 bases). The CDR3 contains 14 residues. The germline V and J ends were trimmed by 3 bases and 2 bases, with 11 bases remaining between them. Germline V gene data show CDR1 as MNHEY and CDR2 as SVGAGI. The CDR3 here is CASSYGRGTYEQYF. Here the CDR3 DNA reads TGTGCCAGCAGTTATGGCAGGGGCACCTACGAGCAGTACTTC.

The J gene is TRBJ1-1, the V gene TRBV5-6; perhaps TRBD1 as D (5 bases). V lost 4 bases to trimming and J lost 9 bases, with 13 bases between them. Germline CDR1 reads SGHDT; CDR2 reads YYEEEE. The CDR3 contains 12 residues. The CDR3 protein is CASSAWGVKAFF. CDR3 bases: TGTGCCAGCAGCGCTTGGGGGGTCAAAGCTTTCTTT.

The chain links TRBV29-1 to TRBJ2-2; 7 bases line up with TRBD1. The CDR3 extends over 15 amino acids. The V segment lost 5 bases and the J segment 2 bases; nucleotides outside the gene matches: 8. Germline values: CDR1 SQVTM, CDR2 ANQGSEA. DNA of the CDR3: TGCAGCGTTTACCCCGGGACAGTAAACACCGGGGAGCTGTTTTTT. Translation gives CSVYPGTVNTGELFF.

V usage is TRBV2 and J usage is TRBJ2-5; 7 bases map to TRBD2. In germline, CDR1 is SNHLY, CDR2 FYNNEI. Losses at the gene ends were 7 bases for V and 2 bases for J; bases not matched to a gene: 13. CDR3 size: 16 residues. CDR3 in amino acids: CASKHGAGVGQETQYF. DNA for the CDR3: TGTGCCAGCAAGCACGGGGCGGGAGTTGGGCAAGAGACCCAGTACTTC.